A selection of T cell receptor beta chains follows, all from one sample in a study of blood T cell repertoires in COVID-19. TCRdb's table, derived via immunoSEQ multiplex PCR, lists solely in-frame clones and lacks some. The sample lists approximately 490,000 clones, around 85% occurring once. The sample was PBMCs or T cells enriched from blood (not recorded which). These receptors came from a woman in her fifties or sixties who had recovered from COVID-19. The CDR3 runs from the conserved cysteine through the conserved F or W. Fields, in order: clone size, V gene, D gene, J gene, CDR3 DNA, CDR3 protein. A D gene is named only where the DNA matches it firmly. The size entry is marked missing in some rows and otherwise reads once, few, many or a size class.

>-|TRBV11-2|-|TRBJ2-1
TGTGCCAGCAGCCAATTGACCGGGACACTTTACAATGAGCAGTTCTTC
CASSQLTGTLYNEQFF
>-|TRBV29-1|-|TRBJ1-3
TGCAGCGCGGAAACGCCGGCAGGCACCATATATTTT
CSAETPAGTIYF
>-|TRBV21-1|-|TRBJ1-6
TGTGCCAGCAGCCAGAGACAGGCTTCGAATTCACCCCTCCACTTT
CASSQRQASNSPLHF
>once|TRBV13|TRBD1|TRBJ2-5
TGTGCCAGCAGCTTATATCCCGGGACAGGACAAGAGACCCAGTACTTC
CASSLYPGTGQETQYF
>once|TRBV9|-|TRBJ1-4
TGTGCCAGCAGCGTAGGACAGTTCACTAATGAAAAACTGTTTTTT
CASSVGQFTNEKLFF
>few|TRBV6-5|-|TRBJ1-5
TGTGCCAGCAGTTACGCCCAGGGCAATCAGCCCCAGCATTTT
CASSYAQGNQPQHF
>-|TRBV27|-|TRBJ1-6
TGTGCCAGCAGTCCAGGGGTCAGCTCCTATAATTCACCCCTCCACTTT
CASSPGVSSYNSPLHF
>once|TRBV2|TRBD1|TRBJ1-5
TGTGCCAGCAGTAAGGGACAGGGGGCGAGTCAGCCCCAGCATTTT
CASSKGQGASQPQHF
>-|TRBV10-3|-|TRBJ1-4
TGTGCCATCAGTGTAGGGCCAGGGACTAATGAAAAACTGTTTTTT
CAISVGPGTNEKLFF
>-|TRBV3-1/TRBV3-2|TRBD2|TRBJ2-3
TGTGCCAGCAGCCCTCGACGACTAGCGGGGCCCGCGGATACGCAGTATTTT
CASSPRRLAGPADTQYF
>-|TRBV2|-|TRBJ2-7
TGTGCCAGCAGGACCGGGGGAGGCGGTGGTGAGCAGTACTTC
CASRTGGGGGEQYF
>-|TRBV6-1|TRBD2|TRBJ2-1
TGTGCCAGCAGTGAGACTAGCGGTCACAATGAGCAGTTCTTC
CASSETSGHNEQFF
>few|TRBV27|-|TRBJ1-1
TGTGCCAGCAGCTCCGGGTGGTCGAACACTGAAGCTTTCTTT
CASSSGWSNTEAFF
>-|TRBV12-5|TRBD1|TRBJ2-1
TGTGCTAGTGGTTTTCACAGGGGCGGCTCCTACAATGAGCAGTTCTTC
CASGFHRGGSYNEQFF
>-|TRBV4-1|TRBD2|TRBJ2-1
TGCGCCAGCAGCCAAGTTGTTCCTAGCGGGGGGGCAACCTACAATGAGCAGTTCTTC
CASSQVVPSGGATYNEQFF
>-|TRBV5-5|TRBD1|TRBJ1-2
TGTGCCAGCAGCTTGTCCAGGGGGCTGTACTATGGCTACACCTTC
CASSLSRGLYYGYTF
>-|TRBV10-3|TRBD1|TRBJ1-6
TGTGCCATCAGTCTAAACAGACAGGGGCAGTATTCACCCCTCCACTTT
CAISLNRQGQYSPLHF
>-|TRBV3-1/TRBV3-2|TRBD1|TRBJ1-5
TGTGCCAGCAGCCAAGGGGACAGAATAAGGCCCCAGCATTTT
CASSQGDRIRPQHF
>-|TRBV10-2|-|TRBJ1-1
TGCGCCAGCAAGCCAGGGGAGAGGTCCATCCTCAACACTGAAGCTTTCTTT
CASKPGERSILNTEAFF
>-|TRBV4-1|TRBD2|TRBJ2-3
TGCGCCAGCAGCCCTACGAGCGGGGGACCAGATACGCAGTATTTT
CASSPTSGGPDTQYF
>-|TRBV5-4|TRBD1|TRBJ1-2
TGTGCCAGCAGCTTGGTTCTGGACAGGGGATCCTACACCTTC
CASSLVLDRGSYTF
>-|TRBV4-1|-|TRBJ2-5
TGCGCCAGCAGCCAAGTGATAGTAAGAGAGACCCAGTACTTC
CASSQVIVRETQYF
>-|TRBV6-5|-|TRBJ2-3
TGTGCCAGCACACAGGGGACTAGCACAGATACGCAGTATTTT
CASTQGTSTDTQYF
>-|TRBV3-1/TRBV3-2|TRBD1|TRBJ2-3
TGTGCCAGCAGCCGTGGACAGGGGAGCACGGATACGCAGTATTTT
CASSRGQGSTDTQYF
>-|TRBV11-2|-|TRBJ1-5
TGTGCCAGCAGCTCGATAGGGGGAGGCAATCAGCCCCAGCATTTT
CASSSIGGGNQPQHF
>-|TRBV7-8|TRBD1|TRBJ2-7
TGTGCCAGCAGCCCAAGGGGGCTGTACGAGCAGTACTTC
CASSPRGLYEQYF
>-|TRBV3-1/TRBV3-2|-|TRBJ1-6
TGTGCCAGCAGCCAACAACGCGGGGCAGGGAGTTCACCCCTCCACTTT
CASSQQRGAGSSPLHF
>-|TRBV6-5|TRBD1|TRBJ1-2
TGTGCCAGCACGGGACAGGCGAGTGGCTACACCTTC
CASTGQASGYTF
>-|TRBV11-2|TRBD1|TRBJ2-5
TGTGCCAGCAGCCCCGGACAGGGGCGACACCAAGAGACCCAGTACTTC
CASSPGQGRHQETQYF
>-|TRBV5-1|TRBD1|TRBJ1-1
TGCGCCAGCAGCCTCACCGGACAGGCGTTGAACACTGAAGCTTTCTTT
CASSLTGQALNTEAFF
>-|TRBV14|TRBD1|TRBJ1-4
TGTGCCAGCAGCCAAGAGGGACAGGGATGGTCAACTAATGAAAAACTGTTTTTT
CASSQEGQGWSTNEKLFF
>-|TRBV19|TRBD1|TRBJ1-6
TGTGCCAGTAGTTTGAGGGGACCGGGGACAGACAAATTACCCCTCCACTTT
CASSLRGPGTDKLPLHF
>-|TRBV7-6|TRBD2|TRBJ2-3
TGTGCCAGCAGCTTAGCGACTAGCGGCACAGATACGCAGTATTTT
CASSLATSGTDTQYF
>-|TRBV5-1|TRBD1|TRBJ1-2
TGCGCCAGCAGCTTGGGGGGACAGGAAAACTACACCTTC
CASSLGGQENYTF
>-|TRBV7-9|-|TRBJ1-2
TGTGCCAGCAGCTTAGATAGCAACTATGGCTACACCTTC
CASSLDSNYGYTF
>-|TRBV18|-|TRBJ1-3
TGTGCCAGCTCCCCTGACAGCCGCCTCTCTGGAAACACCATATATTTT
CASSPDSRLSGNTIYF
>-|TRBV3-1/TRBV3-2|-|TRBJ2-4
TGTGCCAGCAGCCAAGGTCTAGCCAAAAACATTCAGTACTTC
CASSQGLAKNIQYF
>-|TRBV7-2|-|TRBJ1-4
TGTGCCAGCAGCTTAGAGCAGGCGACAAATGAAAAACTGTTTTTT
CASSLEQATNEKLFF
>-|TRBV5-4|-|TRBJ1-4
TGTGCCAGCAGCTTGTCCCGCGCAACTAATGAAAAACTGTTTTTT
CASSLSRATNEKLFF
>-|TRBV4-2|TRBD1|TRBJ1-4
TGTGCCAGCAGCCAAGAAGGGAACAGGGGGGGTGAAAAACTGTTTTTT
CASSQEGNRGGEKLFF
>once|TRBV7-6|TRBD1|TRBJ2-5
TGTGCCAGCAGCTCTCCGGGACAGGGGGCGCCGGAGACCCAGTACTTC
CASSSPGQGAPETQYF
>-|TRBV5-1|-|TRBJ1-1
TGCGCCAGCAGCTTTCTGTCAGGGGACACTGAAGCTTTCTTT
CASSFLSGDTEAFF
>-|TRBV9|-|TRBJ1-1
TGTGCCAGCAGCGTAGCCGAGGGCGCGGGCACTGAAGCTTTCTTT
CASSVAEGAGTEAFF
>-|TRBV6-2/TRBV6-3|TRBD1|TRBJ1-1
TGTGCCAGCAGCCGACAGGGGCTGAACACTGAAGCTTTCTTT
CASSRQGLNTEAFF
>-|TRBV6-5|-|TRBJ1-2
TGTGCCAGCAGGTGGGGAGGGAACTATGGCTACACCTTC
CASRWGGNYGYTF
>-|TRBV27|TRBD1|TRBJ2-7
TGTGCCAGCAAGGGGGCTTACGAGCAGTACTTC
CASKGAYEQYF
>-|TRBV14|TRBD1|TRBJ1-6
TGTGCCAGCAGCCAAGATCCTTACAGGGGAACCTATAATTCACCCCTCCACTTT
CASSQDPYRGTYNSPLHF
>once|TRBV3-1/TRBV3-2|TRBD1|TRBJ1-6
TGTGCCAGCAGCCAAGCCGGGACAGGGCTGTCACCCCTCCACTTT
CASSQAGTGLSPLHF
>-|TRBV2|TRBD2|TRBJ2-3
TGTGCCAGCGCCCCGGGACTAGATTCAGATACGCAGTATTTT
CASAPGLDSDTQYF
>-|TRBV6-5|TRBD1|TRBJ1-3
TGTGCCAGCAGTTACGCGGGACAGATAGGAAACACCATATATTTT
CASSYAGQIGNTIYF
>few|TRBV3-1/TRBV3-2|TRBD1|TRBJ1-5
TGTGCCAGCAGCCGACAGGGAAGCAATCAGCCCCAGCATTTT
CASSRQGSNQPQHF
>-|TRBV4-1|TRBD1|TRBJ1-5
TGCGCCAGCAGCCAAGAAGGGACAGGGCCATGGCCCCAGCATTTT
CASSQEGTGPWPQHF
>-|TRBV29-1|-|TRBJ1-2
TGCAGCGTTGAACCTGGGACTGACTATGGCTACACCTTC
CSVEPGTDYGYTF
>-|TRBV5-1|-|TRBJ1-6
TGCGCCAGCAGCCTATCAGGCCCAGGGTATTCACCCCTCCACTTT
CASSLSGPGYSPLHF
>few|TRBV24-1|TRBD1|TRBJ1-2
TGTGCCACCAGTGGCACGGACAGGGGATACGGCTACACCTTC
CATSGTDRGYGYTF